This T cell receptor beta chain appears in the sequencing data of a study of PD-1 blockade in mismatch repair-deficient tumors. Study-level information: Patients had 12 to 13 mismatch repair-deficient cancer types and were previously treated and progressing.

Germline values: CDR1 LNHDA, CDR2 SQIVND (reference sequence). Losses at the gene ends were 3 bases for V and 3 bases for J; bases not matched to a gene: 12. CDR3 length: 17 amino acids. In this sample, this clone turned up once. Produced via immunoSEQ multiplex PCR; TCRdb's table is partial and in-frame only. The table has some 130,000 clones, about nine tenths seen once. PCR or immunohistochemistry showed mismatch repair deficiency in every enrolled patient. The V call is TRBV19, the J call TRBJ2-7; 9 bases map to TRBD1. The sample in question was peripheral blood, obtained 72 weeks after starting pembrolizumab. This receptor was obtained from an adult with mismatch repair-deficient cancer. The CDR3 bases are TGTGCCAGTAGTATCCCCCTCCCGACAGGGGGGGGCTACGAGCAGTACTTC. Protein sequence: CASSIPLPTGGGYEQYF.